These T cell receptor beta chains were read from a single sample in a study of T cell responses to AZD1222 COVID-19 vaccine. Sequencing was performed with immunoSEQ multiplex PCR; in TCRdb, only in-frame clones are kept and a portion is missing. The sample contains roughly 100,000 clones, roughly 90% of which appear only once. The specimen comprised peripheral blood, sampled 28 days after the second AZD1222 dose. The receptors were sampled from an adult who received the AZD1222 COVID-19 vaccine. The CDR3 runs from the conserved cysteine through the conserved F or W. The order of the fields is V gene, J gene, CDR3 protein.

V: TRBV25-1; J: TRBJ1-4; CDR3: CASTSRTGGLEKLFF
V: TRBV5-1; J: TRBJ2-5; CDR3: CASSFPGGSETQYF
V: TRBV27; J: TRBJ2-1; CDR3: CASSLSGTGHNEQFF
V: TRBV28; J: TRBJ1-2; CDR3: CASSSGVFGGYTF
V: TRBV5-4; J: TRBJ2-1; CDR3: CASSPPSGSGYNEQFF
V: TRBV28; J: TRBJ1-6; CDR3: CASTPMTSSYNSPLHF
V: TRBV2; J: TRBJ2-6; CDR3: CASRTPFAGANVLTF
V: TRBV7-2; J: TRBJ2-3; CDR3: CASSLVVGVTDTQYF
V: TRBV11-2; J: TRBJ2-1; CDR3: CASKREGNEQFF
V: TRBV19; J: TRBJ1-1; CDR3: CASSGDEGRMNTEAFF
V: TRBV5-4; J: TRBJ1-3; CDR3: CASSLVGVGNTIYF
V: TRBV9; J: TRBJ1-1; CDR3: CASSVGRQGNTEAFF
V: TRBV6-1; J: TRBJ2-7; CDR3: CASSDDLGGASYEQYF
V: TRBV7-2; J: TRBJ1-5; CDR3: CASSLHRGPGQPQHF
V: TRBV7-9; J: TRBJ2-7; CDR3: CASSLEVFRTRGEQYF
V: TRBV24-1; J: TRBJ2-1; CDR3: CATSDLRRNEQFF
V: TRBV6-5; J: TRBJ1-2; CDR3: CASSYGGQTARDGYTF
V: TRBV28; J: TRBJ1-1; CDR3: CASSPTWTEAFF
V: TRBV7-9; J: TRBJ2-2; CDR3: CASRKPGQVLPNTGELFF
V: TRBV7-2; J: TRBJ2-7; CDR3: CASSPTSGINYEQYF
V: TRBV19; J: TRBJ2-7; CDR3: CASSIQAQGGSYEQYF
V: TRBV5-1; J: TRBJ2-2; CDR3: CASRSPGLNTGELFF
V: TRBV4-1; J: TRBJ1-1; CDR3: CASSQERQTNTEAFF
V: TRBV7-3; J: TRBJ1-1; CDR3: CASSLKNRQNTEAFF
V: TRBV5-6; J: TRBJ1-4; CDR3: CASSWGQGSTNEKLFF
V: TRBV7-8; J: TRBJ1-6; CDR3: CASSHRDRGPSPLHF
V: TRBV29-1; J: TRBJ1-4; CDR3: CSVGENGEKLFF
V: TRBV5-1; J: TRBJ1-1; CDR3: CASSPLTGATTAFF
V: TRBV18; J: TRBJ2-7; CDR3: CASSPSGRSYEQYF
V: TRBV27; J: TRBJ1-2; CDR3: CASRGGGLLWYTF
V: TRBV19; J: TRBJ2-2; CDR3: CASIAGGLGGELFF
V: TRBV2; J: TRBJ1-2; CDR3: CASSEEGDYGYTF
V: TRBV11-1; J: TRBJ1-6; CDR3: CASSHLAESPLHF
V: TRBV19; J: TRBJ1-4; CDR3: CASSLGHTIEKLFF
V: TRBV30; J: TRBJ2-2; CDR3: CAWSKGRGTGGELFF
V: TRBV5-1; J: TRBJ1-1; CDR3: CASSLTTSNTEAFF
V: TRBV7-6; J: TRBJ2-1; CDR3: CASRREIGFNEQFF
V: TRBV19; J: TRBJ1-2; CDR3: CASSQTGSNYGYTF
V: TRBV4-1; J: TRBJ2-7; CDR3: CASSRVTSGDYEQYF
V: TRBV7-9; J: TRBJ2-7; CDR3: CASSLEGIAEQYF
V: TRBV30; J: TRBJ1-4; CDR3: CAWSEDSNEKLFF
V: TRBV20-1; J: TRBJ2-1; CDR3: CSASVTSGNEQFF
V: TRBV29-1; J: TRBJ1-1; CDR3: CSVEGGYTEAFF
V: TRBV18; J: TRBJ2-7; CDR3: CASSPLLGEQYF
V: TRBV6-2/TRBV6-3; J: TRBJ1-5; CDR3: CASSNNRRPQHF
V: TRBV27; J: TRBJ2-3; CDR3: CASSSPPWTDTQYF
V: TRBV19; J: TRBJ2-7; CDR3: CASSNQGTGTSYEQYF
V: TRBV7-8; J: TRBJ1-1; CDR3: CASSLFPRQGSNTEAFF
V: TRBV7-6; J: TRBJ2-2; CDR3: CASSFAGANTGELFF
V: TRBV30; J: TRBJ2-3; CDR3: CAWKHSGADTQYF
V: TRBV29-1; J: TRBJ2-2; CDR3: CSVTSTVTNTGELFF
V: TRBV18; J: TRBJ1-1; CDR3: CASSSGQPSTTEAFF
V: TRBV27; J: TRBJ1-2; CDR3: CASSPRAIDNYGYTF
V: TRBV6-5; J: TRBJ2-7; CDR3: CASSSGTIYEQYF